This note documents a single TCR beta chain sequence. Its antigen remains unknown. The data originate from a study of vaccination effects on CD4 cells after COVID-19. Study-level findings and limits: Vaccine-induced clones in healthy vaccinees cross-reacted with common cold coronaviruses in only 1 of 255 cases.

Trimming removed 4 bases at V and 5 bases at J, with 21 bases between. The CDR3 loop spans 16 amino acids. CDR1 is SGHRS, CDR2 YFSETQ, per germline. Antigen-specific CD4+ T cell clonotypes were called by their expansion after viral peptide-pool culture in ViraFEST. After less than twelve days in culture, the CD4+ T cells were isolated. This table comes from immunoSEQ multiplex PCR, and its TCRdb copy is limited to in-frame clones, with some not included. Among about 20,000 clones listed, 70% to 80% were seen once. This chain joins TRBV5-1 and TRBJ2-5, with D possibly being TRBD2 (6 bases). This material consisted of CD4+ T cells from PBMCs cultured with HCoV-229E spike peptides, taken before COVID-19 vaccination. The origin of this receptor is a human donor who received a COVID-19 vaccine. CDR3 region: CASSLGGLAVRETQYF. Written as DNA, the CDR3 is TGCGCCAGCAGCCTGGGAGGTCTAGCTGTTAGGGAGACCCAGTACTTC. Full variable domain (remainder filled in from reference TRBV5-1 and TRBJ2-5): KAGVTQTPRYLIKTRGQQVTLSCSPISGHRSVSWYQQTPGQGLQFLFEYFSETQRNKGNFPGRFSGRQFSNSRSEMNVSTLELGDSALYLCASSLGGLAVRETQYFGPGTRLLVL.